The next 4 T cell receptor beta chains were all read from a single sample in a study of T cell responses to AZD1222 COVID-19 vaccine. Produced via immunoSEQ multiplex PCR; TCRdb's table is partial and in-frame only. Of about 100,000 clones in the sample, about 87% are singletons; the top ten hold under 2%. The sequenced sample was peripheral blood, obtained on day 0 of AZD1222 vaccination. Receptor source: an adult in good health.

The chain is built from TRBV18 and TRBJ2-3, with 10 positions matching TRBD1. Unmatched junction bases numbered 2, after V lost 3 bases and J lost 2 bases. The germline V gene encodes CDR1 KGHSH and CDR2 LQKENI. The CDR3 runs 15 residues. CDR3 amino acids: CASSPGQGITDTQYF. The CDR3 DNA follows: TGTGCCAGCTCACCGGGACAGGGGATCACAGATACGCAGTATTTT.

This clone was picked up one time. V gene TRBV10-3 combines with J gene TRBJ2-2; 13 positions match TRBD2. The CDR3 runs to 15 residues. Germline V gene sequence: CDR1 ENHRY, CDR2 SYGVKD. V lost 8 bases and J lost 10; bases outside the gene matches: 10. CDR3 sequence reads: CAIATGTSGIEELFF. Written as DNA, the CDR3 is TGTGCCATCGCGACCGGGACTAGCGGGATTGAGGAGCTGTTTTTT.

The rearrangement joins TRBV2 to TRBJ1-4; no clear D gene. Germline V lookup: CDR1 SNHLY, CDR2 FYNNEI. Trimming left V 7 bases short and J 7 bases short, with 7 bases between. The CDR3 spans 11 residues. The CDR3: CASTGSEKLFF. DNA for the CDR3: TGTGCCAGCACGGGAAGTGAAAAACTGTTTTTT.

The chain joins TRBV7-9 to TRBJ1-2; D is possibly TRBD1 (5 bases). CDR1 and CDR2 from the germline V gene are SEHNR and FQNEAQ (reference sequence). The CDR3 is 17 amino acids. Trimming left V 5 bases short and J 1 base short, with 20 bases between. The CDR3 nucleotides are TGTGCCAGCAGCCCATTGGGTGGGGGATCCGGTAACTATGGCTACACCTTC. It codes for CASSPLGGGSGNYGYTF.